These 18 T cell receptor beta chains were sequenced from one sample in a study of shared clonotypes between healthy human individuals. The assay was immunoSEQ multiplex PCR, and TCRdb's table has in-frame clones only and misses some. This sample has hundreds of thousands of clones, with approximately 96% found just once. CD45RO-negative CD8 cells positively selected for CCR7 made up the naive population, which excluded terminally differentiated effector memory CD45RA+ cells. The specimen sequenced was naive CD8+ T cells sorted from blood. The receptors shown here come from a woman aged 30 to 39 in good health.

The chain is built from TRBV7-9 and TRBJ2-7; perhaps TRBD1 as D (6 bases). The CDR3 runs 16 residues. V shed 2 bases and J shed 0 bases, with 14 bases lying between them. From germline, CDR1 is SEHNR and CDR2 FQNEAQ (reference sequence). CDR3 bases: TGTGCCAGCAGCTTAATTTGGGGGCCCCTCTCCTACGAGCAGTACTTC. It translates to CASSLIWGPLSYEQYF.

V is TRBV4-1 and J is TRBJ2-2; 9 bases line up with TRBD1. V was pared by 2 bases and J by 7 bases, with 5 bases of the junction left unmatched. The CDR3 is made up of 15 amino acids. CDR1 MGHRA and CDR2 YSYEKL come from the germline V gene. The CDR3 loop is CASSQPGQGIGELFF. The CDR3 DNA sequence: TGCGCCAGCAGCCAACCGGGACAGGGAATCGGGGAGCTGTTTTTT.

This clone is a singleton in its sample. The chain links TRBV14 to TRBJ2-3; tentative D call: TRBD1 (6 bases). Germline V gives CDR1 SGHDN, CDR2 FVKESK. With 4 bases removed from V and 7 bases from J, the gap between germline ends came to 12 bases. This CDR3 is 13 amino acids long. CDR3 loop: CASSPGHVNTQYF. In DNA form, the CDR3 reads TGTGCCAGCAGCCCGGGACACGTAAATACGCAGTATTTT.

About this clone: Other nucleotide sequences from this sample produce the same CDR3. V gene TRBV5-4 combines with J gene TRBJ1-6; D gene ambiguous. This CDR3 contains 12 residues. V lost 0 bases and J 9 bases, leaving 4 bases between the germline ends. Germline CDR1 reads SGHNT; CDR2 reads YYREEE (reference sequence). CDR3 DNA: TGTGCCAGCAGCTTGGGTGGTTCACCCCTCCACTTT. Protein product: CASSLGGSPLHF.

The V and J genes are TRBV10-1 and TRBJ2-1; D is unclear. Germline V gives CDR1 WNHNN, CDR2 SYGVQD (reference sequence). V was clipped by 7 bases and J by 0 bases, with 16 bases between them. The CDR3 contains 16 residues. CDR3 nucleotides: TGCGCCAGCACAGATACTAACTATAGCTCCTACAATGAGCAGTTCTTC. Its protein is CASTDTNYSSYNEQFF.

The chain has TRBV10-2 and TRBJ2-7, with D hard to call. Trimming took 6 bases from V and 0 from J, leaving 9 bases between them. The CDR3 spans 13 residues. Germline CDR1 is WSHSY and CDR2 is SAAADI. The CDR3 here is CASRGLDSYEQYF. CDR3 DNA sequence: TGCGCCAGCAGAGGCCTAGACTCCTACGAGCAGTACTTC.

V gene TRBV6-5 combines with J gene TRBJ1-1; TRBD1 might be the D (6 bases). The germline V gene encodes CDR1 MNHEY and CDR2 SVGAGI. The CDR3 length is 14 residues. V was shortened by 1 base and J by 5 bases, with 11 bases between the two germline ends. CDR3 region: CASSYLQGGTEAFF. Written as DNA, the CDR3 is TGTGCCAGCAGTTACTTACAGGGTGGTACTGAAGCTTTCTTT.

The rearrangement joins TRBV28 to TRBJ2-1; D unclear. Trimming left V 2 bases short and J 2 bases short, with 7 bases between. This CDR3 comprises 14 residues. The V gene's germline CDR1 is MDHEN and CDR2 SYDVKM. In DNA form, the CDR3 reads TGTGCCAGCAGTTTAGCTGTGACCTACAATGAGCAGTTCTTC. Its translation: CASSLAVTYNEQFF.

This chain joins TRBV9 and TRBJ2-4, with D uncertain. Trimming shortened V by 3 bases and J by 1 base, and 17 bases separated the two germline ends. Per the germline V gene, CDR1 is SGDLS and CDR2 is YYNGEE. The CDR3 has 17 residues. CDR3 sequence: CASSGSRWVFAKNIQYF. The CDR3 coding sequence is TGTGCCAGCAGCGGCTCTAGATGGGTGTTCGCCAAAAACATTCAGTACTTC.

The chain joins TRBV19 to TRBJ1-5, with TRBD1 identical over 11 bases. Per germline, CDR1 LNHDA and CDR2 SQIVND (reference sequence). The CDR3 runs to 14 residues. V shed 5 bases and J 7 bases; nucleotides not matched to a gene: 4. DNA of the CDR3: TGTGCCAGTAGTGTCCGGGACAGGGGGCAGCCCCAGCATTTT. Its translation is CASSVRDRGQPQHF.

The V and J genes are TRBV5-1 and TRBJ1-2; no definite D call. This CDR3 region has 14 residues. Trimming pared 0 bases from V and 4 bases from J, leaving 10 bases between. CDR1 and CDR2 (germline): SGHRS, YFSETQ. The CDR3 DNA is TGCGCCAGCAGCTTGGTTGGGGTGACCTATGGCTACACCTTC. Its translation: CASSLVGVTYGYTF.

This chain uses TRBV11-2 with TRBJ2-7; 9 bases align to TRBD2. The junction had 19 bases not matched to a gene; V was cut back by 4 bases and J by 6 bases. Germline assignment: CDR1 SGHAT and CDR2 FQNNGV. This CDR3 is built from 18 residues. This CDR3 reads CASSSIMMEGSGSGEQYF. CDR3 sequence (DNA): TGTGCCAGCAGCTCTATCATGATGGAGGGTAGCGGGAGTGGCGAGCAGTACTTC.

This chain connects TRBV7-9 to TRBJ1-4, with a possible D match to TRBD1 (5 bases). With 2 bases removed from V and 5 bases from J, the gap between germline ends came to 12 bases. The CDR3 is made up of 15 amino acids. Germline lookup yields CDR1 SEHNR and CDR2 FQNEAQ (reference sequence). CDR3 sequence (DNA): TGTGCCAGCAGCTTAAATTCAGGGATGAATGAAAAACTGTTTTTT. Translation: CASSLNSGMNEKLFF.

This sequence joins TRBV7-9 and TRBJ1-3; TRBD1 might be the D (6 bases). The germline V gene has CDR1 SEHNR and CDR2 FQNEAQ (reference sequence). The CDR3 sequence is 17 residues long. Deletions cut 4 bases from V and 4 bases from J, with 20 bases between. The DNA of the CDR3 is TGTGCCAGCAGCTCGGGCTGGGCAGGGGATTTCGGAAACACCATATATTTT. As protein: CASSSGWAGDFGNTIYF.

The chain couples TRBV27 to TRBJ2-1, with 13 bases that match TRBD2. The V gene's germline CDR1 is MNHEY and CDR2 SMNVEV (reference sequence). Trimming took 2 bases from V and 15 from J; bases not matched to a gene: 10. This CDR3 comprises 15 residues. CDR3 residues: CASSLTTGLAGDRFF. The CDR3 nucleotides read TGTGCCAGCAGTTTAACGACAGGACTAGCGGGAGATCGGTTCTTC.

The chain has TRBV7-9 and TRBJ2-1, with 10 bases lining up with TRBD2. From germline, CDR1 is SEHNR and CDR2 FQNEAQ (reference sequence). This CDR3 region has 14 residues. The ends lost 5 bases at V and 8 bases at J; junction bases unmatched: 6. The CDR3 spells CASSPLAGADEQFF. The CDR3 bases are TGTGCCAGCAGCCCTCTAGCGGGAGCGGATGAGCAGTTCTTC.

The chain employs TRBV27 and TRBJ1-6; 9 bases line up with TRBD1. V shed 5 bases, J shed 10 bases, and the junction held 6 bases outside the gene matches. Germline lookup yields CDR1 MNHEY and CDR2 SMNVEV (reference sequence). This CDR3 comprises 14 residues. In nucleotides, the CDR3 is TGTGCCAGCAGTGTCACAGGGGGCGAGTCACCCCTCCACTTT. It translates to CASSVTGGESPLHF.

The genes are TRBV7-9 and TRBJ2-3; possible D gene TRBD1, 5 bases. Per the germline V gene, CDR1 is SEHNR and CDR2 is FQNEAQ (reference sequence). There are 14 residues in the CDR3. V lost 5 bases to trimming and J lost 1 base, with 10 bases between them. CDR3 region: CASSILRGTDTQYF. CDR3 in DNA: TGTGCCAGCAGCATTCTCAGGGGCACAGATACGCAGTATTTT.